What follows describes a single T cell receptor beta chain. This sample is part of a study of technical replicates of blood from a handful of donors. Generated by immunoSEQ multiplex PCR, the TCRdb table keeps only in-frame clones and is missing some. This table has about 80,000 clones, around 97% appearing once. This TCR was sampled from a human donor in good health. The source material was T cells isolated from PBMCs.

CDR3 in DNA: TGCGCCAGCAGCCCCGGGACAGGGGGTGAACCCCTCCACTTT. It yields the protein CASSPGTGGEPLHF. The rearrangement joins TRBV5-1 to TRBJ1-6, with TRBD1 matching over 11 bases. The junction had 6 bases not matched to a gene; V was cut back by 4 bases and J by 12 bases. This CDR3 is 14 amino acids long. The germline CDR1 and CDR2 sequences are SGHRS and YFSETQ.